This T cell receptor beta chain was retrieved from a study of T cells in Graves' hyperthyroidism and ophthalmopathy. Study-level information: The initial diagnosis was the point when peripheral blood was collected, ahead of any treatment.

This clonotype appeared a few times. Antigen unknown. Whole-study findings and limits: Ophthalmopathy and stable hyperthyroidism were separated by a 13 V-J model.

The CDR3 extends over 21 amino acids. Germline V lookup: CDR1 MDHEN, CDR2 SYDVKM. Trimming cost V 4 bases and J 5 bases; bases outside gene matches: 25. Amplified TCR beta CDR3 regions came from RNA transcripts. First-round RT-PCR with HTBI primers amplified the TCR CDR3 region. TCRdb re-derived calls from the multiplex PCR reads in MiXCR, one entry per CDR3 protein. This table holds hundreds of thousands of distinct CDR3 sequences, 12% to 15% found once. The sample was blood. The sequence was collected from a woman aged 18 to 35 with Graves' hyperthyroidism. This sequence joins TRBV28 and TRBJ2-7, with 11 bases identical to TRBD2. CDR3 loop: CASSWGFTELRASGRSNEQYF. The DNA of the CDR3 is TGTGCCAGCAGTTGGGGATTTACCGAACTGCGGGCTAGCGGGAGGAGCAACGAGCAGTACTTC.